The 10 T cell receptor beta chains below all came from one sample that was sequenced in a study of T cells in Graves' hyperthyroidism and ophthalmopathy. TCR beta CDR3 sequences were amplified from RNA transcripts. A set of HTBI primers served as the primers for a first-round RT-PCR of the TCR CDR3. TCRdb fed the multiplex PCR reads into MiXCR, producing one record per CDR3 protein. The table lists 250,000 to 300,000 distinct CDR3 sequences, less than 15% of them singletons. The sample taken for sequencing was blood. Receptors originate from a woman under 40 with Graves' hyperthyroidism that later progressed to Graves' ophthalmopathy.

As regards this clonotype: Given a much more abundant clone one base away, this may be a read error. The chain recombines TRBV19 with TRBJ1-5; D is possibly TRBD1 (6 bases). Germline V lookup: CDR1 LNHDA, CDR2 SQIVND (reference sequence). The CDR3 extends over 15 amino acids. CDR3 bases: TGTACCAGTAGTATAATGTCAGGGGCCGGGCAGCCCCAGCATTTT. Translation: CTSSIMSGAGQPQHF. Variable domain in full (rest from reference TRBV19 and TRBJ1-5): DGGITQSPKYLFRKEGQNVTLSCEQNLNHDAMYWYRQDPGQGLRLIYYSQIVNDFQKGDIAEGYSVSREKKESFPLTVTSAQKNPTAFYLCTSSIMSGAGQPQHFGDGTRLSIL.

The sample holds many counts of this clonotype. CDR3 residues: CAISGGGYQETQYF. In DNA form, the CDR3 reads TGTGCCATCAGTGGTGGGGGGTACCAAGAGACCCAGTACTTC. This rearrangement joins TRBV10-3 to TRBJ2-5, with D tentatively TRBD2 (6 bases). Trimming stripped 4 bases from V and 0 bases from J, with 9 bases between. CDR3 length: 14 residues. Germline CDR1 is ENHRY and CDR2 is SYGVKD.

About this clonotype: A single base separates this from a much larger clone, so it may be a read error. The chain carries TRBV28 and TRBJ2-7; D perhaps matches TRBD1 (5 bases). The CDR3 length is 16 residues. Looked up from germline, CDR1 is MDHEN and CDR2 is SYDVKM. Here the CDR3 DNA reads TGTACCAGCAGTTTATTTGTTGTAGAGGTGGGGCCCGAGCAGTACTTC. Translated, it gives CTSSLFVVEVGPEQYF.

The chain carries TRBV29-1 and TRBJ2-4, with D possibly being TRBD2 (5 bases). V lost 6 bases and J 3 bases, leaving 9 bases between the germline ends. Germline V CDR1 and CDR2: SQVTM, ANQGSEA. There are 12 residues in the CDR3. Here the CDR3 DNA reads TGCAGCGTAAAGGAGGACAAAAACATTCAGTACTTC. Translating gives CSVKEDKNIQYF.

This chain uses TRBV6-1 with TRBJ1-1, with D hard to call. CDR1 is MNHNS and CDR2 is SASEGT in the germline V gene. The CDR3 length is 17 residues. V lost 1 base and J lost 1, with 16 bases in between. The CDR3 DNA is TGTGCCAGCAGTGAAGGCCCGGTCATCTCCGGGAACACTGAAGCTTTCTTT. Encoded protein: CASSEGPVISGNTEAFF.

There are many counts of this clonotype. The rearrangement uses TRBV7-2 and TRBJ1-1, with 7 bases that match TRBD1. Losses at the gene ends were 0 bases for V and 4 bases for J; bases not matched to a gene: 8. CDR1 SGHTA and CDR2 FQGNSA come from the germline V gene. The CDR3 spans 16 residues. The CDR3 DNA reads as TGTGCCAGCAGCTTAGCTCCGACAGGGTTGGGCACTGAAGCTTTCTTT. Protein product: CASSLAPTGLGTEAFF. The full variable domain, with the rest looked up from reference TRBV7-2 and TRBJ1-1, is GAGVSQSPSNKVTEKGKDVELRCDPISGHTALYWYRQSLGQGLEFLIYFQGNSAPDKSGLPSDRFSAERTGGSVSTLTIQRTQQEDSAVYLCASSLAPTGLGTEAFFGQGTRLTVV.

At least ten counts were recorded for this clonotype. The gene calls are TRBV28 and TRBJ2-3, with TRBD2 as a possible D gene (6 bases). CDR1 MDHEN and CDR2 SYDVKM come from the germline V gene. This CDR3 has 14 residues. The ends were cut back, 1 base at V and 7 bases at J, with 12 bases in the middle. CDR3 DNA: TGTGCCAGCAGTTTATCCGGGAGCAGGTATACGCAGTATTTT. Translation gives CASSLSGSRYTQYF.

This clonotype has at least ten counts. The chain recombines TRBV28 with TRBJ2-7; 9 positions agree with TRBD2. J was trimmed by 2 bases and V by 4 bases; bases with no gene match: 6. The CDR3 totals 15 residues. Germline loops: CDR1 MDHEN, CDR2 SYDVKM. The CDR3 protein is CASSSLAGVAYEQYF. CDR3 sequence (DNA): TGTGCCAGCAGTTCCTTAGCGGGAGTGGCCTACGAGCAGTACTTC.

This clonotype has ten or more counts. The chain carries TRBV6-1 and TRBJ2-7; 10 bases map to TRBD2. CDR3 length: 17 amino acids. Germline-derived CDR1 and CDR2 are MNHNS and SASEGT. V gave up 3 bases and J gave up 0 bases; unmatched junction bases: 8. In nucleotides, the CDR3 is TGTGCCAGCAGTGAGACTAGCGGGTACCTTAGCTCCTACGAGCAGTACTTC. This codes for CASSETSGYLSSYEQYF.

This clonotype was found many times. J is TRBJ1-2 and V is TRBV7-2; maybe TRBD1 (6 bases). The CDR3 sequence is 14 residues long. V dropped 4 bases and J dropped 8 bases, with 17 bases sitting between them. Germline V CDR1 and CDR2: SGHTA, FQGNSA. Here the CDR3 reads CASSSDSGVGGYTF. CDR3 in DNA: TGTGCCAGCAGCTCAGATTCAGGGGTAGGAGGCTACACCTTC.